The 5 T cell receptor beta chains below all came from one sample that was sequenced in a study of T cells expressing NK-cell markers. TCRdb reprocessed the 5' RACE reads and reports one entry per CDR3 protein, with no DNA. This sample's table reports over 100,000 distinct CDR3 sequences. Source material: blood T cells: a sorted CD56 or NKG2C T cell subset, CD4+ or CD8+ T cells, or bulk PBMC T cells (not recorded which). These receptors came from a woman between 18 and 70 years old in good health.

This chain joins TRBV11-2 and TRBJ2-5. The CDR3 extends over 16 amino acids. The V gene's germline CDR1 is SGHAT and CDR2 FQNNGV. The CDR3 loop reads CASSGGDSLQVETQYF.

The chain combines TRBV27 with TRBJ2-7; TCRdb indicates TRBD1, and absent DNA this call remains unverified. The CDR3 loop spans 13 amino acids. The germline gives CDR1 MNHEY, CDR2 SMNVEV (reference sequence). This CDR3 is CASSLTDSYEQYF.

The genes are TRBV20-1 and TRBJ2-7. The CDR3 contains 11 residues. The germline V gene has CDR1 DFQATT and CDR2 SNEGSKA (reference sequence). CDR3: CSAREGYEQYF.

The chain carries TRBV20-1 and TRBJ2-2; TCRdb's assignment of TRBD1 cannot be checked, as there is no DNA. The CDR3 totals 14 residues. CDR1 and CDR2 (germline): DFQATT, SNEGSKA (reference sequence). The CDR3 is CSARPITGSGELFF.

The chain links TRBV12-3 or TRBV12-4 to TRBJ2-1; the TCRdb D gene call, TRBD2, has no DNA to confirm it. This CDR3 comprises 15 residues. The CDR3 protein is CASSWGTSGSGEQFF.